A single TCR beta chain is shown here with its context. Repertoires were generated with immunoSEQ multiplex PCR, while TCRdb's copy carries only in-frame clones and drops some. The sample lists some 200,000 clones; over 75% were seen once. These data belong to a study of blood T cell repertoires in COVID-19. Germline trimming cut 4 bases from V and 5 bases from J; bases unmatched to any gene: 12. This CDR3 is 16 amino acids long. Germline CDR1 and CDR2: SGHNT and YYREEE (reference sequence). Sequencing used peripheral blood. The source of this sequence is a man in his fifties or sixties with COVID-19, enrolled during active disease. The V call is TRBV5-4, the J call TRBJ2-5, with 9 bases matching TRBD1. The DNA for the CDR3 is TGTGCCAGCAGCCGACAGGGACAGGGAGGACGGGAGACCCAGTACTTC. Amino acid sequence: CASSRQGQGGRETQYF.